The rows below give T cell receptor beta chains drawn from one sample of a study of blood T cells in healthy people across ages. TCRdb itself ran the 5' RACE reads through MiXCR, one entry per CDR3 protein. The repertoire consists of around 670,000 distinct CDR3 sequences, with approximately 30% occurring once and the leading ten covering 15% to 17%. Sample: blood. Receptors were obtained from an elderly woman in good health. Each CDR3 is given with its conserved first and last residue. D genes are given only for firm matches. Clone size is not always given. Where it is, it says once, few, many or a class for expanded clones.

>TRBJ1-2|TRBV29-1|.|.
TGCAGCGTCGCGGACGGATTTGGGTATGGCTACACCTTC
CSVADGFGYGYTF
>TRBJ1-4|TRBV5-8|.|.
TGTGCCAGCAGCTTTTCAGGGGAAAAACTGTTTTTT
CASSFSGEKLFF
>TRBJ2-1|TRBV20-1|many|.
TGCAGTGCTACCATCGGGGGGACACACAATGAGCAGTTCTTC
CSATIGGTHNEQFF
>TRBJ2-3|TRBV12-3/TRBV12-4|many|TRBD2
TGTGCCAGCAGTCTAGCGGGGGGCAGAGCAGATACGCAGTATTTT
CASSLAGGRADTQYF
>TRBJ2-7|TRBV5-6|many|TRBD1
TGTGCCAGCAGCTTGGTCGGGACAGGGCCCTACGAGCAGTACTTC
CASSLVGTGPYEQYF
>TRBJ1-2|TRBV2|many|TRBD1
TGTGCCAGCACTAGGGACAGAGGAGCTTTAGGGTCTAACTATGGCTACACCTTC
CASTRDRGALGSNYGYTF
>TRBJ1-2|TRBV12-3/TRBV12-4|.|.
TGTGCCAGCAGTTCCCCCTGGAGGGATGGCTACACCTTC
CASSSPWRDGYTF
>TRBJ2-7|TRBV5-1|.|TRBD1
TGCGCCAGCAGCTTGAGTCGGACAGGGGAGGAAGAGCAGTACTTC
CASSLSRTGEEEQYF
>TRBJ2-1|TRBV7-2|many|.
TGTGCCAGCAGTCAGGCCTCCAACTCATGGGATGAGCAGTTCTTC
CASSQASNSWDEQFF
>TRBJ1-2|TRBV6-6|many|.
TGTGCCAGCACCCAGACCGGGATGGGCTACACCTTC
CASTQTGMGYTF
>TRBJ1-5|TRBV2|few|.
TGTGCCAGCAGTGAGCAGGGAGAATCGCCCCAGCATTTT
CASSEQGESPQHF